The clone carrying this T cell receptor beta chain is labeled as large (0.1 to 1%). The data stem from a study of blood T cell repertoires in COVID-19. Study-wide context: Spain, Italy and the United States supplied samples that represented acute and convalescent COVID-19. PBMCs, B-cell-depleted T cells, or T cells were the source of the cDNA or gDNA that made up the material.

Authors' methods: Nucleated cell counts were estimated from reference gene primer amplification. Repertoires were generated with immunoSEQ multiplex PCR, while TCRdb's copy carries only in-frame clones and drops some. V and J calls and clone size are those listed in that table; D and trimming were worked out from the DNA. The sample consists of just under 35,000 clones, around 87% of them appearing once. Material for sequencing was peripheral blood. This receptor was obtained from a human donor in a cohort sampled during active COVID-19.

The CDR3 nucleotides are TGTGCCAGCAGCCAAGGGTCAGGTGAAGCTTTCTTT. This codes for CASSQGSGEAFF. This sequence joins TRBV3-1 (or the pseudogene TRBV3-2) and TRBJ1-1; D is undetermined. In germline, CDR1 is LGHDT, CDR2 YNNKEL (reference sequence). The CDR3 extends over 12 amino acids. With 1 base removed from V and 7 bases from J, the gap between germline ends came to 7 bases.